This note documents a single TCR beta chain sequence. The record originates from a study of blood T cell repertoires in COVID-19. Sequencing used immunoSEQ multiplex PCR; TCRdb keeps in-frame clones, though not all of them. The sample contains 150,000 to 200,000 clones, approximately 84% of which appear only once. Germline-derived CDR1 and CDR2 are SEHNR and FQNEAQ (reference sequence). V gave up 4 bases and J gave up 2 bases, with 12 bases separating them. This CDR3 is 14 amino acids long. The chain combines TRBV7-9 with TRBJ2-7; a possible D gene is TRBD2 (5 bases). Sequencing was performed on peripheral blood. The receptor comes from a woman aged 80 or over with COVID-19, enrolled during active disease. DNA for the CDR3: TGTGCCAGCAGCTCCTTGTGGGGAGCCTACGAGCAGTACTTC. This codes for CASSSLWGAYEQYF.